This T cell receptor beta chain was sequenced for a study of T cells in Graves' hyperthyroidism and ophthalmopathy. As for the study in general: Peripheral blood was drawn at first diagnosis, prior to all treatment.

TCR beta CDR3 sequences were amplified from RNA transcripts. When the TCR CDR3 underwent first-round RT-PCR, the HTBI primer set was used. TCRdb itself ran the multiplex PCR reads through MiXCR, one entry per CDR3 protein. The sample consists of about 530,000 distinct CDR3 sequences, 17% of them appearing once. This clonotype showed up just a few times. Its antigen is as yet unknown. V shed 8 bases and J 4 bases; nucleotides not matched to a gene: 12. The germline V gene encodes CDR1 MNHNS and CDR2 SASEGT. This CDR3 has 15 residues. Broader study findings: Most thyroid clonotypes expanded above 0.001 were also detected in blood. By a 13 V-J model, ophthalmopathy was set apart from stable hyperthyroidism.

Lactation, pregnancy, other autoimmune disease or uncontrolled infection led to exclusion of patients. This TCR was sampled from a woman between 18 and 29 years old with Graves' ophthalmopathy. The J gene is TRBJ1-1, the V gene TRBV6-1; 8 positions match TRBD1. Material: blood. CDR3 nucleotide sequence: TGTGCCAGCGGATCCCCACAGGGGGTCGTCACTGAAGCTTTCTTT. The encoded protein is CASGSPQGVVTEAFF.